This TCR beta chain was obtained from a study of Graves' ophthalmopathy and Graves' hyperthyroidism. Study-wide context: Sampling took place at initial diagnosis, with peripheral blood obtained before any treatment.

Ophthalmopathy not arising within 18 months of follow-up defined hyperthyroidism as stable. Additional autoimmune diseases, uncontrolled infections, pregnancy or lactation disqualified patients. This clonotype showed up many times. Amplified TCR beta CDR3 regions were obtained using RNA transcripts as template. First-round RT-PCR employed HTBI primers, with a second-round multiplex PCR after it. TCRdb used MiXCR to reprocess the multiplex PCR reads, holding one entry per CDR3 protein. The table records about 620,000 distinct CDR3 sequences, 22% of them present only once. The CDR3 contains 15 residues. Germline CDR1 reads SGDLS; CDR2 reads YYNGEE. V was trimmed by 0 bases and J by 5 bases, leaving 14 bases between them.

The chain couples TRBV9 to TRBJ1-1; a possible D gene is TRBD1 (6 bases). The material sequenced was peripheral blood. This clonotype was obtained from a woman under 30 with stable Graves' hyperthyroidism. Some clones in this sample may be carry-over from other donors' samples. CDR3 sequence (DNA): TGTGCCAGCAGCGTAGAAGCAGGGGTGGGAACTGAAGCTTTCTTT. Protein sequence: CASSVEAGVGTEAFF.